This T cell receptor beta chain was observed in a study of shared clonotypes between healthy human individuals. Study context: Donors were a couple of women and a few men aged 18 to 49. CD4 naive and CD4 memory each took three plates per donor, while CD8 naive took two and CD8 memory one.

Adults of Caucasian background living in Nashville, Tennessee made up all donors. Running of the assay took place at deep level. Produced via immunoSEQ multiplex PCR; TCRdb's table is partial and in-frame only. Here the sample spans a few million clones, 90% to 95% being singletons. Details on this clone: This sample includes further DNA sequences coding for the same CDR3.

Germline CDR1 is GTSNPN and CDR2 is SVGIG (reference sequence). Trimming took off 5 bases at V and 5 bases at J, with 6 bases between the two ends. The CDR3 extends over 10 amino acids. V is TRBV30 and J is TRBJ2-5; no firm D call. The clonotype was recovered from a man in his late teens or twenties in good health. Some clones in this sample may be carry-over from other donors' samples. Sequencing was done on a sample of naive CD4+ T cells from PBMCs. This sample's subset: CD45RA+ positively selected. CDR3 nucleotides: TGTGCCTGGGGCAGGGAGACCCAGTACTTC. This encodes CAWGRETQYF.